These 21 T cell receptor beta chains share one sample of origin, sequenced in a study of Tregs in tolerant kidney transplant recipients. The assay was immunoSEQ multiplex PCR, and TCRdb's table has in-frame clones only and misses some. The repertoire has about 110,000 clones, 90% of them found once; the top ten carry about 0.31%. This sample comprised CD4+ T cells from blood, obtained before the transplant. These receptors all come from a human donor who received a combined kidney and bone marrow transplant.

The chain joins TRBV9 to TRBJ2-5; 11 positions match TRBD2. Trimming cost V 2 bases and J 8 bases; bases outside gene matches: 5. Germline V lookup: CDR1 SGDLS, CDR2 YYNGEE. There are 14 residues in the CDR3. The CDR3 reads CASSVVTSGGTQYF. CDR3 DNA sequence: TGTGCCAGCAGCGTCGTTACTAGCGGGGGAACCCAGTACTTC.

The table lists this clone with a few counts. The rearrangement joins TRBV15 to TRBJ2-5; a weak D match, TRBD2 (6 bases). Germline assignment: CDR1 LNHNV and CDR2 YYDKDF (reference sequence). The V end lost 8 bases, the J end lost 1 base, and 20 bases lay between the germline ends. This CDR3 contains 16 residues. The CDR3 DNA reads TGTGCCACCCTGGAGGGGCAGGGAAGAGGCCAAGAGACCCAGTACTTC. Protein product: CATLEGQGRGQETQYF.

The chain links TRBV11-2 to TRBJ2-3; 13 nucleotides match TRBD2. This CDR3 comprises 16 residues. Per the germline V gene, CDR1 is SGHAT and CDR2 is FQNNGV. Trimming at V came to 4 bases and at J to 7 bases, leaving 8 bases not matched to a gene. DNA of the CDR3: TGTGCCAGCAGCTCGGCCGGGACTAGCGGGACAAATACGCAGTATTTT. Translated, it gives CASSSAGTSGTNTQYF.

The chain recombines TRBV6-5 with TRBJ1-4, with 7 bases matching TRBD1. The length of the CDR3 is 16 residues. Germline CDR1 is MNHEY and CDR2 is SVGAGI. The V gene end was trimmed by 4 bases and the J gene end by 3 bases; junction bases not matched to a gene: 8. CDR3: CASSSGTVLANEKLFF. Written as DNA, the CDR3 is TGTGCCAGCAGTTCCGGGACAGTATTGGCTAATGAAAAACTGTTTTTT.

The chain combines TRBV2 with TRBJ2-3; no reliable D call. The V gene lost 8 bases and the J gene lost 6 bases, with 12 bases spanning the gap. This CDR3 has 12 amino acids. Germline CDR1 and CDR2: SNHLY and FYNNEI. The CDR3 coding sequence is TGTGCCAGCTCCCTTCGTTATGATACGCAGTATTTT. This codes for CASSLRYDTQYF. The full variable domain, in which reference TRBV2 and TRBJ2-3 provide the parts outside the CDR3, is EPEVTQTPSHQVTQMGQEVILRCVPISNHLYFYWYRQILGQKVEFLVSFYNNEISEKSEIFDDQFSVERPDGSNFTLKIRSTKLEDSAMYFCASSLRYDTQYFGPGTRLTVL.

The chain combines TRBV7-2 with TRBJ1-5, with D possibly TRBD1 on 5 matching bases. Germline lookup yields CDR1 SGHTA and CDR2 FQGNSA. Trimming removed 3 bases at V and 6 bases at J, with 9 bases between. This CDR3 has 13 amino acids. The CDR3 sequence: CASSLEGPQPQHF. The CDR3 DNA reads TGTGCCAGCAGCTTGGAGGGGCCTCAGCCCCAGCATTTT.

The chain has TRBV5-1 and TRBJ2-1, with D tentatively TRBD2 (5 bases). Germline values: CDR1 SGHRS, CDR2 YFSETQ. The CDR3 totals 14 residues. Trimming shortened V by 4 bases and J by 2 bases, and 10 bases separated the two germline ends. CDR3 coding DNA: TGCGCCAGCAGCCCCGACGGGACCTACAATGAGCAGTTCTTC. Protein product: CASSPDGTYNEQFF.

The rearrangement links TRBV27 to TRBJ1-1; 7 nucleotides agree with TRBD1. The germline V gene has CDR1 MNHEY and CDR2 SMNVEV (reference sequence). This CDR3 is 14 amino acids long. Trimming took 8 bases from V and 2 from J; bases not matched to a gene: 8. The chain's CDR3 is CASGRQGHNTEAFF. The CDR3 DNA reads as TGTGCCAGCGGGAGACAGGGCCACAACACTGAAGCTTTCTTT.

The rearrangement links TRBV11-2 to TRBJ2-1; weak D call: TRBD1 (6 bases). Looked up from germline, CDR1 is SGHAT and CDR2 is FQNNGV. The CDR3 is made up of 16 amino acids. V was clipped by 1 base and J by 6 bases, with 16 bases between them. DNA of the CDR3: TGTGCCAGCAGCTTAGCCATATACTCCAGGGGCAATGAGCAGTTCTTC. As protein: CASSLAIYSRGNEQFF.

The rearrangement links TRBV4-3 to TRBJ2-6; tentatively, D is TRBD1 (6 bases). In germline, CDR1 is LGHNA, CDR2 YSLEER. The V end lost 4 bases, the J end lost 0 bases, and 19 bases lay between the germline ends. CDR3 size: 19 residues. The CDR3 nucleotides are TGCGCCAGCAGCCGAGAACAGGGTTGGGGGACCTCTGGGGCCAACGTCCTGACTTTC. It translates to CASSREQGWGTSGANVLTF.

The CDR3 coding sequence is TGTGCCAGCTCACCCTTAGCGGGAGGCAATGAGCAGTTCTTC. This sequence encodes CASSPLAGGNEQFF. The J gene is TRBJ2-1, the V gene TRBV18; 10 bases are a match to TRBD2. V lost 3 bases, J lost 6 bases, and 2 bases stayed unmatched. The CDR3 is made up of 14 amino acids. Germline-derived CDR1 and CDR2 are KGHSH and LQKENI. The entire variable domain, with the rest obtained from reference TRBV18 and TRBJ2-1, is as follows: NAGVMQNPRHLVRRRGQEARLRCSPMKGHSHVYWYRQLPEEGLKFMVYLQKENIIDESGMPKERFSAEFPKEGPSILRIQQVVRGDSAAYFCASSPLAGGNEQFFGPGTRLTVL.

V usage is TRBV27 and J usage is TRBJ2-1, with D maybe TRBD1 (6 bases). Germline CDR1 and CDR2: MNHEY and SMNVEV (reference sequence). V was clipped by 5 bases and J by 2 bases, with 22 bases between them. This CDR3 region has 18 residues. The DNA for the CDR3 is TGTGCCAGCAGTACCTCCGGACAGCTTTGGGACCCCTACAATGAGCAGTTCTTC. Translating gives CASSTSGQLWDPYNEQFF.

The genes are TRBV19 and TRBJ1-2, with a weak D call TRBD1 (5 bases). The germline gives CDR1 LNHDA, CDR2 SQIVND (reference sequence). The CDR3 contains 14 residues. With 6 bases removed from V and 5 bases from J, the gap between germline ends came to 16 bases. DNA of the CDR3: TGTGCCAGTAGCTCACGCAGGGAAACATATGGCTACACCTTC. As protein: CASSSRRETYGYTF.

The J gene is TRBJ2-5, the V gene TRBV15; 9 nucleotides align to TRBD1. The CDR3 extends over 19 amino acids. Germline V CDR1 and CDR2: LNHNV, YYDKDF (reference sequence). V gave up 1 base and J gave up 4 bases; unmatched junction bases: 16. In DNA form, the CDR3 reads TGTGCCACCAGCAGAGGGTTAACAGGGGGCGCGTCTAGCGCAGAGACCCAGTACTTC. Amino acids: CATSRGLTGGASSAETQYF.

The genes are TRBV19 and TRBJ1-5; D may be TRBD1 (6 bases). V lost 7 bases to trimming and J lost 0 bases, with 19 bases between them. The germline V gene has CDR1 LNHDA and CDR2 SQIVND (reference sequence). The CDR3 is 17 amino acids. CDR3: CASTPTGQTFSNQPQHF. The CDR3 DNA reads as TGTGCCAGTACACCAACCGGACAGACTTTTAGCAATCAGCCCCAGCATTTT.

This rearrangement joins TRBV9 to TRBJ1-5; no clear D gene. CDR3 size: 18 residues. Trimming stripped 0 bases from V and 0 bases from J, with 16 bases between. Germline loops: CDR1 SGDLS, CDR2 YYNGEE. The CDR3 here is CASSVEGVAGYSNQPQHF. The CDR3 DNA is TGTGCCAGCAGCGTAGAGGGAGTCGCCGGATATAGCAATCAGCCCCAGCATTTT.

The V call is TRBV27, the J call TRBJ1-5; D is ambiguous. The CDR3 runs 13 residues. Germline V gene data show CDR1 as MNHEY and CDR2 as SMNVEV (reference sequence). Trimming cost V 3 bases and J 3 bases, with 6 bases left between them. CDR3 coding DNA: TGTGCCAGCAGTTTTCGGGACAATCAGCCCCAGCATTTT. Its protein product is CASSFRDNQPQHF.

The chain links TRBV7-9 to TRBJ2-7; TRBD1 might be the D (6 bases). Trimming pared 5 bases from V and 2 bases from J, leaving 19 bases between. Germline V gene lookup returns CDR1 SEHNR and CDR2 FQNEAQ (reference sequence). This CDR3 region has 16 residues. The DNA of the CDR3 is TGTGCCAGCAGCCAGGGGCAGGGTAGGATGACCTACGAGCAGTACTTC. Translating it yields CASSQGQGRMTYEQYF.

The rearrangement uses TRBV27 and TRBJ1-2; TRBD1 aligns across 10 bases. Trimming removed 5 bases from V and 8 bases from J; junction bases left unmatched: 8. CDR1 is MNHEY and CDR2 is SMNVEV in the germline V gene (reference sequence). The CDR3 has 14 amino acids. Here the CDR3 DNA reads TGTGCCAGCAGTACGGGACAGGGGCCCCTGGGCTACACCTTC. Its protein is CASSTGQGPLGYTF.

The chain is built from TRBV27 and TRBJ2-7, with 14 bases matching TRBD2. This CDR3 has 15 residues. Germline V gene data show CDR1 as MNHEY and CDR2 as SMNVEV (reference sequence). V gave up 6 bases and J gave up 6 bases; unmatched junction bases: 7. For the CDR3, the DNA is TGTGCCAGCAGCCGACTAGCGGGAGGGCCCGGCGAGCAGTACTTC. Translating gives CASSRLAGGPGEQYF.

V usage is TRBV19 and J usage is TRBJ2-1; 9 bases align to TRBD2. J was trimmed by 7 bases and V by 6 bases; bases with no gene match: 7. There are 14 residues in the CDR3. Germline assignment: CDR1 LNHDA and CDR2 SQIVND (reference sequence). This CDR3 is CASRALAGRNEQFF. CDR3 coding DNA: TGTGCCAGTAGGGCGCTAGCGGGGAGGAATGAGCAGTTCTTC.